The clone carrying this T cell receptor beta chain showed up many times. Its antigen is not identified. A sample-barcoded 5' primer and a J-beta primer mix were used in a second PCR of about 7 to 12 cycles. At least 3 million CDR3-containing paired-end reads were obtained per sample. A single record per CDR3 protein comes from TCRdb applying MiXCR to the 5' RACE reads. This table holds 1.5 million to 2 million distinct CDR3 sequences, 28% found once. The record originates from a study of blood T cells in healthy people across ages. Study-level findings and limits: The study regarded diversity estimates from one million T cells as underestimates. Older age coincided with a roughly linear decline in TCR beta diversity per million T cells. Naive CD4+ cell counts and diversity both ran higher in long-lived than in aged donors.

Trimming stripped 4 bases from V and 3 bases from J, with 15 bases between. Germline V gives CDR1 LGHNA, CDR2 YSLEER. The CDR3 has 15 amino acids. Sequencing was carried out using blood. The receptor was derived from a woman aged 25 to 39 in good health. This rearrangement joins TRBV4-3 to TRBJ2-5; D is unresolved. The CDR3: CASSLRPAREETQYF. CDR3 nucleotides: TGCGCCAGCAGCCTCAGACCGGCCAGAGAAGAGACCCAGTACTTC.